This section outlines one T cell receptor (beta chain) sequence together with its context. This sample stems from a study of technical replicates of blood from a handful of donors. V lost 1 base and J 7 bases, leaving 13 bases between the germline ends. Germline CDR1 reads SEHNR; CDR2 reads FQNEAQ (reference sequence). CDR3 length: 15 amino acids. Produced via immunoSEQ multiplex PCR; TCRdb's table is partial and in-frame only. The repertoire has approximately 85,000 clones, about 92% of them found once; the top ten carry 0.25% to 0.3%. The sequence was collected from a human donor in good health. Sample: T cells isolated from PBMCs. The rearrangement uses TRBV7-9 and TRBJ1-4, with TRBD1 as a possible D gene (5 bases). The CDR3 region is CASSLVMGGVEKLFF. In nucleotides, the CDR3 is TGTGCCAGCAGCTTAGTGATGGGGGGTGTTGAAAAACTGTTTTTT.